This T cell receptor beta chain was sequenced in a study of T cells in Graves' hyperthyroidism and ophthalmopathy. The length of the CDR3 is 14 residues. Germline assignment: CDR1 MGHRA and CDR2 YSYEKL. Trimming took off 1 base at V and 5 bases at J, with 11 bases between the two ends. Reasons for excluding patients were uncontrolled infection, other autoimmune disease, pregnancy or lactation. Amplification targeted TCR beta CDR3 regions from RNA transcripts. HTBI primers were the set used in a first-round RT-PCR of the TCR CDR3. MiXCR was run by TCRdb on the multiplex PCR reads, yielding one entry per CDR3 protein. The sample lists about 700,000 distinct CDR3 sequences; around 15% were seen once. This clonotype was counted at least ten times.

Sequences were obtained from blood. This rearrangement joins TRBV4-1 to TRBJ2-5; D might be TRBD2 (6 bases). This receptor was obtained from a woman aged 18-29 years with Graves' hyperthyroidism. CDR3 DNA sequence: TGCGCCAGCAGCCAAGGGAGGGGCTGGGAGACCCAGTACTTC. Translating gives CASSQGRGWETQYF.